This passage covers 13 T cell receptor beta chains from one sample sequenced in a study of blood T cell repertoires in COVID-19 (dated by TCRdb to about 2020). Libraries were prepared through the immunoSEQ multiplex PCR assay. The table comes from immuneACCESS by way of TCRdb, which keeps in-frame sequences with V and J called. Part of the clones is missing from these tables; in studies checked, under half for an unresolved V gene and the rest for unknown reasons. The sample has 70,000 to 85,000 clones on record, roughly 90% of them singletons. About 8.9% of the sample comes from the top ten. The sequencing sample was made of peripheral blood. These receptors all come from a human donor in a cohort sampled during active COVID-19.

Only a few counts were recorded for this clone. Germline is not matched at one junction end, which may reflect a read error. The chain couples TRBV11-2 to TRBJ1-1, with D tentatively TRBD1 (6 bases). The CDR3 has 15 residues. Germline CDR1 reads SGHAT; CDR2 reads FQNNGV. The CDR3 DNA follows: TGTGCCAGCAGCCTAGAACCGGGACAGAACACTGAAGCTTTCTTT. As protein: CASSLEPGQNTEAFF.

This chain connects TRBV27 to TRBJ2-3, with 7 bases matching TRBD2. The germline CDR1 and CDR2 sequences are MNHEY and SMNVEV (reference sequence). The CDR3 has 19 residues. Losses at the gene ends were 0 bases for V and 0 bases for J; bases not matched to a gene: 12. As DNA, the CDR3 is TGTGCCAGCAGTTTATCGCCTGGGGCTAGCGGAGGAAGCACAGATACGCAGTATTTT. It encodes CASSLSPGASGGSTDTQYF.

This chain joins TRBV4-2 and TRBJ2-5, with 8 nucleotides matching TRBD1. V dropped 1 base and J dropped 7; count of bases not matched to a gene: 8. Germline V gene lookup returns CDR1 LGHNA and CDR2 YNFKEQ. This CDR3 spans 15 amino acids. For the CDR3, the DNA is TGTGCCAGCAGCCAAGGTGGACAGGGCGGCGGGACCCAGTACTTC. Encoded protein: CASSQGGQGGGTQYF.

This chain uses TRBV27 with TRBJ1-5; 10 bases align to TRBD1. V dropped 6 bases and J dropped 6; count of bases not matched to a gene: 5. The length of the CDR3 is 14 residues. CDR1 is MNHEY and CDR2 is SMNVEV in the germline V gene (reference sequence). This CDR3 reads CASSLTGGFQPQHF. DNA for the CDR3: TGTGCCAGCAGCCTGACAGGGGGCTTTCAGCCCCAGCATTTT.

The table lists this clone with a count of one. The chain carries TRBV27 and TRBJ2-2; D ambiguous. Germline V gene data show CDR1 as MNHEY and CDR2 as SMNVEV (reference sequence). The CDR3 is 13 amino acids. V gave up 3 bases and J gave up 6 bases, with 8 bases separating them. The chain's CDR3 is CASSFGGPGELFF. The CDR3, as DNA: TGTGCCAGCAGTTTTGGTGGCCCCGGGGAGCTGTTTTTT.

The chain joins TRBV9 to TRBJ2-2, with D possibly TRBD2 on 5 matching bases. V shed 3 bases and J shed 5 bases, with 17 bases lying between them. Germline CDR1 is SGDLS and CDR2 is YYNGEE. The CDR3 length is 16 residues. CDR3 DNA: TGTGCCAGCAGCGCCCGAAACCCGGGGAATACCGGGGAGCTGTTTTTT. Its translation: CASSARNPGNTGELFF.

V and J are TRBV7-2 and TRBJ2-7; maybe TRBD1 (5 bases). Deletions cut 0 bases from V and 3 bases from J, with 12 bases between. Per the germline V gene, CDR1 is SGHTA and CDR2 is FQGNSA. This CDR3 is 15 amino acids long. CDR3 DNA sequence: TGTGCCAGCAGCTTAGCCTCTCAAGACAGCTACGAGCAGTACTTC. It specifies CASSLASQDSYEQYF.

This chain joins TRBV12-3 or TRBV12-4 and TRBJ1-2; D call uncertain. This CDR3 comprises 12 residues. V dropped 3 bases and J dropped 4 bases, with 6 bases sitting between them. CDR3 sequence: CASSLGIYGYTF. The CDR3 DNA sequence: TGTGCCAGCAGTTTGGGCATCTATGGCTACACCTTC.

CDR3 in amino acids: CASSVGPGGVYEQYF. The DNA of the CDR3 is TGTGCCAGCAGCGTAGGACCGGGGGGCGTGTACGAGCAGTACTTC. This sequence joins TRBV9 and TRBJ2-7, with a weak D call TRBD2 (7 bases). Per the germline V gene, CDR1 is SGDLS and CDR2 is YYNGEE. Trimming took off 0 bases at V and 4 bases at J, with 14 bases between the two ends. This CDR3 comprises 15 residues.

This chain links TRBV6-2 or TRBV6-3 with TRBJ2-7; TRBD2 is a possible D gene (6 bases). The V gene's germline CDR1 is MNHEY and CDR2 SVGEGT. The germline V and J ends were trimmed by 0 bases and 3 bases, with 18 bases remaining between them. The CDR3 is 17 residues long. CDR3 protein: CASSYSGRAGLRYEQYF. The CDR3 DNA is TGTGCCAGCAGTTACTCGGGCCGGGCGGGGCTCCGCTACGAGCAGTACTTC.

This clone was observed a handful of times. J is TRBJ1-5 and V is TRBV28; TRBD1 might be the D (5 bases). V shed 6 bases and J shed 6 bases, with 9 bases lying between them. Per germline, CDR1 MDHEN and CDR2 SYDVKM. The CDR3 runs to 12 residues. CDR3 nucleotide sequence: TGTGCCAGCAGGGGGCCCGGTCAGCCCCAGCATTTT. It yields the protein CASRGPGQPQHF.

This chain uses TRBV10-3 with TRBJ2-3, with 12 bases that match TRBD2. Germline V gives CDR1 ENHRY, CDR2 SYGVKD. With V trimmed by 6 bases and J by 2 bases, 6 bases remained unmatched. This CDR3 comprises 16 residues. The CDR3 is CAIRRGLAGNTDTQYF. The DNA of the CDR3 is TGTGCCATCAGGAGGGGACTAGCGGGCAACACAGATACGCAGTATTTT.

The chain carries TRBV6-2 or TRBV6-3 and TRBJ2-1, with TRBD1 as a possible D gene (5 bases). From germline, CDR1 is MNHEY and CDR2 SVGEGT. With 2 bases removed from V and 6 bases from J, the gap between germline ends came to 14 bases. The CDR3 is 15 amino acids. The CDR3, as DNA: TGTGCCAGCAGTTACGGGGCTAACCCTGGCAATGAGCAGTTCTTC. Amino acid sequence: CASSYGANPGNEQFF.